One sample yielded the 5 T cell receptor beta chains listed below, sequenced in a study of lymphopenia after photon versus proton radiotherapy. Assay used: immunoSEQ multiplex PCR; TCRdb lists only in-frame clones, some missing. The data show under 35,000 clones, approximately 84% seen once. The starting material was peripheral blood, obtained from a patient treated with proton-based radiotherapy. The receptor set was obtained from a woman between 65 and 79 years old with pancreatic cancer.

CDR3 DNA: TGTGCCAGCAGCCCCGGACTAGCGGGAGTCCACGAGCAGTACTTC. Amino acid sequence: CASSPGLAGVHEQYF. The chain has TRBV7-9 and TRBJ2-7; 13 bases are a match to TRBD2. The CDR3 covers 15 residues. With V trimmed by 5 bases and J by 5 bases, 6 bases remained unmatched. Germline CDR1 is SEHNR and CDR2 is FQNEAQ (reference sequence).

The J gene is TRBJ1-1, the V gene TRBV6-5, with 7 bases lining up with TRBD1. The junction had 15 bases not matched to a gene; V was cut back by 2 bases and J by 9 bases. CDR3 length: 16 amino acids. Germline CDR1 reads MNHEY; CDR2 reads SVGAGI. This chain's CDR3 is CASSYGAGGGSPQAFF. The CDR3 DNA reads as TGTGCCAGCAGTTACGGGGCAGGGGGTGGGTCCCCGCAAGCTTTCTTT.

This chain uses TRBV6-5 with TRBJ1-2, with D uncertain. Germline assignment: CDR1 MNHEY and CDR2 SVGAGI. This CDR3 spans 13 amino acids. V was shortened by 6 bases and J by 5 bases, with 13 bases between the two germline ends. The CDR3 DNA sequence: TGTGCCAGCAGGGGAGGGTCCGCATATGGCTACACCTTC. Its translation: CASRGGSAYGYTF.

V gene TRBV21-1 combines with J gene TRBJ2-3; TRBD2 is the table's D call and was not checked against the DNA. TRBV21-1 is a recognized pseudogene. CDR3 length: 13 amino acids. Written as DNA, the CDR3 is TGTGCCAGCAGCAAACTTAGCCCAGATACGCAGTATTTT. Translating it yields CASSKLSPDTQYF.

V and J are TRBV7-3 and TRBJ2-1, with TRBD1 matching over 7 bases. V gave up 3 bases and J gave up 5 bases; unmatched junction bases: 7. There are 15 residues in the CDR3. Per germline, CDR1 SGHTA and CDR2 FQGTGA. CDR3: CASSLLGTANNEQFF. The DNA of the CDR3 is TGTGCCAGCAGCTTGCTTGGGACAGCTAACAATGAGCAGTTCTTC.